The present T cell receptor beta chain was sequenced within a study of shared clonotypes between healthy human individuals. Overall study: Each donor had three CD4 naive, three CD4 memory, two CD8 naive and one CD8 memory plate.

Trimming cost V 0 bases and J 6 bases, with 8 bases left between them. There are 13 residues in the CDR3. The germline V gene has CDR1 GTSNPN and CDR2 SVGIG (reference sequence). Every donor was a Caucasian adult from Nashville, Tennessee. Genomic DNA belonging to each subset was distributed in equal measure over several immunoSEQ plates. Repertoires were generated with immunoSEQ multiplex PCR, while TCRdb's copy carries only in-frame clones and drops some. Among 2 million to 2.5 million clones listed, about 94% were seen once. This chain connects TRBV30 to TRBJ2-2; D remains ambiguous. The sequenced sample consisted of naive CD4+ T cells sorted from blood. This sample's subset: CD45RA+ positively selected. This TCR derives from a man aged 18 to 30 in good health. Here the CDR3 DNA reads TGTGCCTGGAGTGTGAGCATGGCCGGGGAGCTGTTTTTT. Translation gives CAWSVSMAGELFF.